Listed below are T cell receptor beta chains from one sample, sequenced in a study of cytomegalovirus exposure and HLA in healthy donors. Only in-frame clones appear in the TCRdb table, and some are missing; sequencing was by immunoSEQ multiplex PCR. The table has 50,000 to 65,000 clones, about four fifths seen once. Sequenced: PBMCs. These receptors were taken from a man aged 50-59 years in good health and CMV-seropositive. The CDR3 runs from the conserved cysteine through the conserved F or W. The D gene is left open where the match is weak. Clone sizes are given selectively: once, few, many, or a class where the clone is expanded.

v_gene,d_gene,j_gene,abundance,CDR3nt,CDR3aa
TRBV14,NA,TRBJ2-6,few,TGTGCCAGCAGCCAAGGCGGATACTCTGGGGCCAACGTCCTGACTTTC,CASSQGGYSGANVLTF
TRBV5-1,NA,TRBJ1-4,NA,TGCGCCAGCAGCCCCGGGGGAGGGAGAACTAATGAAAAACTGTTTTTT,CASSPGGGRTNEKLFF
TRBV2,NA,TRBJ2-7,NA,TGTGCCAGGGGAGGGGGATACGAGCAGTACTTC,CARGGGYEQYF
TRBV30,NA,TRBJ1-6,once,TGTGCCTGGAGCGTCGTCGACAGGAATAATTCACCCCTCCACTTT,CAWSVVDRNNSPLHF
TRBV5-1,TRBD2,TRBJ2-5,once,TGCGCCAGCAGCCCATTGGGACTAGCGGGGGGAGAGACCCAGTACTTC,CASSPLGLAGGETQYF
TRBV10-3,TRBD1,TRBJ2-1,once,TGTGCCATCAGTGAGTCGGGGACAGGGGTCAATGAGCAGTTCTTC,CAISESGTGVNEQFF
TRBV18,NA,TRBJ1-3,NA,TGTGCCAGCTCACCTCTAGGGGCTGGAAACACCATATATTTT,CASSPLGAGNTIYF
TRBV4-1,NA,TRBJ1-3,NA,TGCGCCAGCAGCCAAGAAACTGCGTCTGGAAACACCATATATTTT,CASSQETASGNTIYF
TRBV7-3,TRBD2,TRBJ2-7,NA,TGTGCCAGCAGCTTAACGGCCAGCGGGAGGGTACACGAGCAGTACTTC,CASSLTASGRVHEQYF
TRBV9,NA,TRBJ2-5,NA,TGTGCCAGCAGCGTAGCGGGTCAAGAGACCCAGTACTTC,CASSVAGQETQYF
TRBV29-1,NA,TRBJ2-3,NA,TGCAGCGGTGAAGGACCCCCGGGGGATACGCAGTATTTT,CSGEGPPGDTQYF
TRBV28,NA,TRBJ2-7,NA,TGTGCCAGCAGTTTTAGGACAGCCTACGAGCAGTACTTC,CASSFRTAYEQYF
TRBV4-3,NA,TRBJ2-7,NA,TGCGCCAGCAGCCAAGGTCCTTACGAGCAGTACTTC,CASSQGPYEQYF
TRBV28,NA,TRBJ1-1,NA,TGTGCCAGGACTAATGGGGTCATTGAAGCTTTCTTT,CARTNGVIEAFF
TRBV7-2,NA,TRBJ2-7,NA,TGTGCCAGCAGCGCATCCCGGGACACGGGGCAGTACTTC,CASSASRDTGQYF
TRBV28,TRBD1,TRBJ1-6,NA,TGTGCCAGCAGTTTAACAGGGGGCGATTCACCCCTCCACTTT,CASSLTGGDSPLHF
TRBV7-9,TRBD1,TRBJ2-7,NA,TGTGCCAGCAGTTCCCCTGGGACAGGGTCCTACGAGCAGTACTTC,CASSSPGTGSYEQYF
TRBV27,NA,TRBJ2-1,NA,TGTGCCAGCAGCCGCCGCGGTGAGCAGTTCTTC,CASSRRGEQFF
TRBV27,TRBD1,TRBJ2-7,once,TGTGCCAGCAGAGGCGCCGGGACAGGGGGCCTCGAGCAGTACTTC,CASRGAGTGGLEQYF
TRBV28,TRBD1,TRBJ1-1,NA,TGTGCCAGCACCGATCCCGGGACAGGGTCCCCGAACACTGAAGCTTTCTTT,CASTDPGTGSPNTEAFF
TRBV6-5,NA,TRBJ1-1,NA,TGTGCCAGCAGTTACGGTCGGGGGAACACTGAAGCTTTCTTT,CASSYGRGNTEAFF
TRBV7-2,TRBD1,TRBJ2-7,NA,TGTGCCAGCAGCCCGACAGGGATCTCCTACGAGCAGTACTTC,CASSPTGISYEQYF
TRBV6-6,TRBD1,TRBJ1-5,NA,TGTGCCTCAACCCCCCCAGGGGGCGGCAATCAGCCCCAGCATTTT,CASTPPGGGNQPQHF
TRBV5-4,NA,TRBJ2-3,NA,TGTGCCAGCAGCTCGGGACAACTCACAGATACGCAGTATTTT,CASSSGQLTDTQYF
TRBV15,TRBD1,TRBJ2-3,few,TGTGCCACCAGCGACCGGACAGGGCCCGCAGATACGCAGTATTTT,CATSDRTGPADTQYF
TRBV15,NA,TRBJ2-2,NA,TGTGCCACCAGGCTACTCCGGGAACCGGGGGAGCTGTTTTTT,CATRLLREPGELFF
TRBV7-3,NA,TRBJ2-2,NA,TGTGCCAGCAGCTTTGGACGGAGGGACGACGCGAACACCGGGGAGCTGTTTTTT,CASSFGRRDDANTGELFF
TRBV2,NA,TRBJ2-7,NA,TGTGCCAGCAGCCTACCGAACAGCTACGAGCAGTACTTC,CASSLPNSYEQYF
TRBV9,NA,TRBJ1-3,NA,TGTGCCAGCAGCGTAGTGAGCACAGGGCCCTCTGGAAACACCATATATTTT,CASSVVSTGPSGNTIYF
TRBV6-5,NA,TRBJ1-1,NA,TGTGCCAGCAGTTATGGATTTGGGGGAGGAGCTGAAGCTTTCTTT,CASSYGFGGGAEAFF
TRBV7-3,TRBD2,TRBJ2-3,NA,TGTGCCAGCAGCTTAATCGGGGGGGCTGTAGATACGCAGTATTTT,CASSLIGGAVDTQYF
TRBV19,NA,TRBJ1-5,NA,TGTGCCAGTAGCCCACGGACAGCAGGCCCGCGCATCAATCAGCCCCAGCATTTT,CASSPRTAGPRINQPQHF